These T cell receptor beta chains were read from a single sample in a study of shared clonotypes between healthy human individuals. Method: immunoSEQ multiplex PCR; TCRdb's copy keeps in-frame clones and lacks some. The top ten clones hold more than 0.1% of a sample with just over 2,000,000 clones, about 95% of them seen once. Sequencing was carried out using naive CD4+ T cells sorted from blood. These receptors came from a man between 18 and 29 years old in good health. Both conserved end residues are part of each CDR3. Fields, in order: CDR3 protein, CDR3 DNA, clone size, V gene, J gene, D gene. D genes are given only for firm matches. Some rows mark clone size as missing; the rest say once, few, many or name a class of expanded clone.

CASSRNPEGNTEAFF	TGTGCCAGTAGTAGAAACCCGGAGGGTAACACTGAAGCTTTCTTT	.	TRBV19	TRBJ1-1	.
CASSVWTSGSYEQYF	TGTGCCAGCAGTGTATGGACTAGCGGGAGCTACGAGCAGTACTTC	.	TRBV25-1	TRBJ2-7	TRBD2
CASSSSSGANVLTF	TGTGCCAGTAGTAGCTCCTCTGGGGCCAACGTCCTGACTTTC	.	TRBV19	TRBJ2-6	.
CASSYSDKGGSYEQYF	TGTGCCAGCAGTTACTCGGACAAGGGGGGTTCCTACGAGCAGTACTTC	.	TRBV6-5	TRBJ2-7	.
CASSPSGGQPQHF	TGTGCCAGCAGCCCATCGGGAGGTCAGCCCCAGCATTTT	.	TRBV6-6	TRBJ1-5	.
CAWSVGPATRTYEQYF	TGTGCCTGGAGTGTAGGTCCGGCGACAAGGACCTACGAGCAGTACTTC	.	TRBV30	TRBJ2-7	.
CASSEPRQLTYEQYF	TGTGCCAGCAGTGAACCCCGACAGTTAACCTACGAGCAGTACTTC	.	TRBV6-1	TRBJ2-7	.
CASMGNSGTEAFF	TGTGCCAGCATGGGGAACAGCGGCACTGAAGCTTTCTTT	once	TRBV2	TRBJ1-1	.
CASSQSDGRYYGYTF	TGCGCCAGCAGTCAATCGGACGGGAGGTACTATGGCTACACCTTC	.	TRBV23-1	TRBJ1-2	.
CAISESGLGPYEQYF	TGTGCCATCAGTGAGTCAGGACTGGGACCCTACGAGCAGTACTTC	.	TRBV10-3	TRBJ2-7	.
CASSFTSGSVGELFF	TGTGCCAGCAGCTTCACTAGCGGGTCTGTCGGGGAGCTGTTTTTT	.	TRBV11-2	TRBJ2-2	TRBD2
CASSLDADTQPQHF	TGTGCCAGCAGCTTAGATGCCGATACGCAGCCCCAGCATTTT	.	TRBV7-9	TRBJ1-5	.
CASIPDRGSYEQYF	TGTGCCAGCATCCCCGACAGGGGGTCCTACGAGCAGTACTTC	many	TRBV6-5	TRBJ2-7	TRBD1
CASSPRAVIQGEQYF	TGTGCCAGCTCACCTCGGGCCGTAATCCAGGGCGAGCAGTACTTC	.	TRBV18	TRBJ2-7	.
CASSLRQGLGTGELFF	TGTGCCAGCAGCTTGAGGCAGGGGTTAGGCACCGGGGAGCTGTTTTTT	.	TRBV5-4	TRBJ2-2	.
CASRETSGAPTDTQYF	TGTGCCAGCAGGGAGACTAGCGGGGCTCCCACAGATACGCAGTATTTT	.	TRBV2	TRBJ2-3	TRBD2
CASSSVSSYEQYF	TGTGCCAGCAGCTCTGTTTCCTCCTACGAGCAGTACTTC	.	TRBV5-4	TRBJ2-7	.
CASSLYKTGLNQPQHF	TGTGCCAGCAGCTTGTATAAGACAGGCCTCAATCAGCCCCAGCATTTT	.	TRBV5-6	TRBJ1-5	.
CASSVVGGGPTDTQYF	TGTGCCAGCAGCGTAGTAGGAGGGGGGCCCACAGATACGCAGTATTTT	.	TRBV9	TRBJ2-3	.
CASSLGPGAVQYF	TGTGCCAGCAGCTTAGGCCCGGGGGCGGTGCAGTACTTC	many	TRBV11-3	TRBJ2-7	.
CASRSTGVLPDTQYF	TGTGCCAGTCGATCCACAGGGGTTCTGCCAGATACGCAGTATTTT	.	TRBV28	TRBJ2-3	TRBD1
CAISTGLAGGGTYNEQFF	TGTGCCATCAGCACGGGACTAGCGGGAGGTGGGACCTACAATGAGCAGTTCTTC	.	TRBV10-3	TRBJ2-1	TRBD2
CASSEGRGRRNTF	TGTGCCAGCAGTGAAGGCAGGGGGCGGAGAAACACCTTC	.	TRBV6-1	TRBJ1-2	TRBD1
CASSQDGDRGQDTQYF	TGCGCCAGCAGCCAAGACGGGGACAGGGGGCAAGATACGCAGTATTTT	.	TRBV4-1	TRBJ2-3	TRBD1
CATQRGPLYEQYF	TGTGCCACCCAGCGGGGACCACTTTACGAGCAGTACTTC	.	TRBV6-6	TRBJ2-7	TRBD2
CASSYQGANYGYTF	TGTGCCAGCAGCTACCAGGGAGCTAACTATGGCTACACCTTC	.	TRBV2	TRBJ1-2	.
CASSPPLVKGTYGYTF	TGTGCCAGCTCACCACCGCTAGTAAAGGGGACCTATGGCTACACCTTC	many	TRBV18	TRBJ1-2	.
CASSVGQGGVPVGGYTF	TGTGCCAGCAGTGTCGGACAGGGCGGAGTCCCCGTCGGTGGCTACACCTTC	once	TRBV6-1	TRBJ1-2	TRBD1
CAWNRLSPLHF	TGTGCCTGGAACCGCCTCTCACCCCTCCACTTT	.	TRBV30	TRBJ1-6	.
CASSLGDRSSYNEQFF	TGTGCCAGCTCACTAGGAGACAGGAGCTCCTACAATGAGCAGTTCTTC	.	TRBV18	TRBJ2-1	.
CASSSEGGNSPLHF	TGCGCCAGCAGCTCCGAGGGGGGAAATTCACCCCTCCACTTT	.	TRBV5-1	TRBJ1-6	.
CASSQDPSSDEQYF	TGCGCCAGCAGCCAAGACCCTAGCAGCGACGAGCAGTACTTC	.	TRBV4-1	TRBJ2-7	.
CASSADSLIFSQPQHF	TGTGCCAGCAGCGCCGACAGTCTAATATTCTCTCAGCCCCAGCATTTT	.	TRBV2	TRBJ1-5	.
CASSSQGKPSYEQYF	TGCGCCAGCAGCTCGCAGGGAAAACCTTCCTACGAGCAGTACTTC	.	TRBV4-3	TRBJ2-7	.
CASSLEANYGYTF	TGTGCCAGCAGCTTAGAGGCCAACTATGGCTACACCTTC	.	TRBV13	TRBJ1-2	.
CAWMTGPAAFF	TGTGCCTGGATGACTGGACCCGCAGCTTTCTTT	.	TRBV30	TRBJ1-1	.
CSVSDRYSYEQYF	TGCAGCGTGAGCGACAGGTACTCCTACGAGCAGTACTTC	.	TRBV29-1	TRBJ2-7	.
CASSEGEYYGNTEAFF	TGCGCCAGCAGTGAGGGGGAGTATTACGGGAACACTGAAGCTTTCTTT	once	TRBV10-2	TRBJ1-1	.
CASSQSILAGGSSEQYF	TGCGCCAGCAGTCAAAGCATCCTAGCGGGAGGTTCGAGCGAGCAGTACTTC	.	TRBV23-1	TRBJ2-7	TRBD2
CASSDRRGPSGEQYF	TGTGCCAGCAGTGACCGGCGAGGACCCTCGGGCGAGCAGTACTTC	.	TRBV2	TRBJ2-7	.
CARWGIGTGTSSYEQYF	TGTGCCAGATGGGGGATTGGGACCGGGACTAGTTCCTACGAGCAGTACTTC	once	TRBV27	TRBJ2-7	TRBD2
CAISAGHPGRTDTQYF	TGTGCCATCAGTGCGGGCCACCCAGGTCGCACAGATACGCAGTATTTT	.	TRBV10-3	TRBJ2-3	.
CASSPGTRINEKLFF	TGTGCCAGCAGTCCCGGTACCAGGATTAATGAGAAACTGTTTTTT	.	TRBV6-6	TRBJ1-4	.
CASSSRTDSNQPQHF	TGTGCCAGCAGTTCACGTACAGATAGCAATCAGCCCCAGCATTTT	.	TRBV27	TRBJ1-5	.
CASSLGTGGNQYF	TGTGCCAGCAGCTTAGGGACAGGCGGGAACCAGTACTTC	many	TRBV7-2	TRBJ2-7	.
CASSPDSPNQPQHF	TGTGCCAGCAGTCCGGACAGCCCCAATCAGCCCCAGCATTTT	.	TRBV6-6	TRBJ1-5	.
CASSTGLLGGEKLFF	TGTGCCAGCAGCACGGGGCTCCTGGGAGGTGAAAAACTGTTTTTT	.	TRBV7-2	TRBJ1-4	.
CASSSGTHTDTQYF	TGCGCCAGCAGCTCCGGGACTCACACAGATACGCAGTATTTT	.	TRBV5-1	TRBJ2-3	.